This passage covers 12 T cell receptor beta chains from one sample sequenced in a study of blood T cell repertoires in COVID-19. Profiled with immunoSEQ multiplex PCR; TCRdb holds only in-frame clones, not every one. The sample includes about 430,000 clones, around 90% of them seen just once. The sample was peripheral blood. The receptors come from a man between 18 and 35 years old with COVID-19, enrolled during active disease.

In this sample, this clone turned up once. This chain joins TRBV5-1 and TRBJ2-2, with 10 bases that match TRBD1. The germline gives CDR1 SGHRS, CDR2 YFSETQ. The CDR3 is made up of 17 amino acids. The V gene end was trimmed by 4 bases and the J gene end by 5 bases; junction bases not matched to a gene: 11. CDR3: CASSTGTGAFRTGELFF. The CDR3 DNA sequence: TGCGCCAGCAGCACTGGGACAGGGGCGTTTCGGACCGGGGAGCTGTTTTTT.

The chain has TRBV5-1 and TRBJ2-7, with 7 positions matching TRBD1. Per the germline V gene, CDR1 is SGHRS and CDR2 is YFSETQ. The J segment lost 3 bases and the V segment lost 4 bases, leaving 10 bases of the junction unmatched. The CDR3 totals 15 residues. The CDR3 here is CASSPIEGTDYEQYF. CDR3 nucleotides: TGCGCCAGCAGCCCGATAGAAGGGACAGACTACGAGCAGTACTTC.

The chain recombines TRBV28 with TRBJ2-7; the match to TRBD2 covers 12 bases. Per the germline V gene, CDR1 is MDHEN and CDR2 is SYDVKM. V shed 4 bases, J shed 6 bases, and the junction held 7 bases outside the gene matches. This CDR3 is 15 amino acids long. CDR3 region: CASSSRTSGIGEQYF. The CDR3 region has the DNA TGTGCCAGCAGTTCCCGGACTAGCGGGATTGGCGAGCAGTACTTC.

This clone came up a few times. The chain uses TRBV5-4 and TRBJ2-7; D is undetermined. Germline CDR1 is SGHNT and CDR2 is YYREEE (reference sequence). V gave up 4 bases and J gave up 4 bases, with 9 bases separating them. The CDR3 loop spans 12 amino acids. CDR3 residues: CASSLQEYEQYF. CDR3 in DNA: TGTGCCAGCAGCCTGCAGGAATACGAGCAGTACTTC.

The rearrangement uses TRBV5-4 and TRBJ1-4; TRBD1 matches at 7 bases. The CDR3 runs to 15 residues. Trimming cost V 5 bases and J 5 bases; bases outside gene matches: 9. CDR1 is SGHNT and CDR2 is YYREEE in the germline V gene (reference sequence). The CDR3 sequence is CASSRGGTENEKLFF. CDR3 coding DNA: TGTGCCAGCAGTCGGGGCGGGACAGAAAATGAAAAACTGTTTTTT.

This rearrangement joins TRBV6-5 to TRBJ1-1, with 9 bases identical to TRBD1. Germline-derived CDR1 and CDR2 are MNHEY and SVGAGI. This CDR3 is 15 amino acids long. Losses at the gene ends were 6 bases for V and 1 base for J; bases not matched to a gene: 6. The CDR3 sequence: CASRTGGRRNTEAFF. CDR3 sequence (DNA): TGTGCCAGCAGGACAGGGGGAAGAAGGAACACTGAAGCTTTCTTT.

This rearrangement joins TRBV27 to TRBJ2-7; 7 positions agree with TRBD1. The germline CDR1 and CDR2 sequences are MNHEY and SMNVEV (reference sequence). V lost 6 bases to trimming and J lost 2 bases; unmatched junction nucleotides: 10. The CDR3 has 15 residues. CDR3 nucleotide sequence: TGTGCCAGCAGCCTAGCCCGGGACAGCACCTACGAGCAGTACTTC. Translated: CASSLARDSTYEQYF.

V is TRBV19 and J is TRBJ2-1, with 10 bases aligning to TRBD2. V dropped 4 bases and J dropped 6; count of bases not matched to a gene: 12. The CDR3 has 17 residues. Germline V lookup: CDR1 LNHDA, CDR2 SQIVND (reference sequence). In nucleotides, the CDR3 is TGTGCCAGTAGTAGGGGAAGCGGGGGGGCGAAACGCAATGAGCAGTTCTTC. Translation: CASSRGSGGAKRNEQFF.

J is TRBJ1-2 and V is TRBV7-2, with 7 bases lining up with TRBD1. The CDR3 loop spans 14 amino acids. Germline V CDR1 and CDR2: SGHTA, FQGNSA. V shed 2 bases, J shed 4 bases, and the junction held 4 bases outside the gene matches. CDR3: CASSLWDSSYGYTF. The CDR3 DNA reads TGTGCCAGCAGCTTATGGGACAGCTCCTATGGCTACACCTTC. Drawing the rest from reference TRBV7-2 and TRBJ1-2, the complete variable domain is GAGVSQSPSNKVTEKGKDVELRCDPISGHTALYWYRQSLGQGLEFLIYFQGNSAPDKSGLPSDRFSAERTGGSVSTLTIQRTQQEDSAVYLCASSLWDSSYGYTFGSGTRLTVV.

The V call is TRBV4-1, the J call TRBJ2-7, with a tentative D call TRBD2 (5 bases). In germline, CDR1 is MGHRA, CDR2 YSYEKL. V lost 4 bases and J 3 bases, leaving 16 bases between the germline ends. The CDR3 covers 15 residues. CDR3 in amino acids: CASSRRSEGNYEQYF. The CDR3 bases are TGCGCCAGCAGCCGCCGAAGCGAGGGTAACTACGAGCAGTACTTC.

The rearrangement uses TRBV5-6 and TRBJ1-6; D is possibly TRBD1 (6 bases). CDR1 and CDR2 (germline): SGHDT, YYEEEE. V shed 0 bases and J shed 8 bases, with 9 bases lying between them. The CDR3 loop spans 14 amino acids. The CDR3 reads CASSLEQGDSPLHF. The CDR3 bases are TGTGCCAGCAGCTTGGAACAGGGAGATTCACCCCTCCACTTT.

The gene calls are TRBV4-1 and TRBJ1-1, with 7 bases that match TRBD1. The J segment lost 0 bases and the V segment lost 1 base, leaving 8 bases of the junction unmatched. The CDR3 loop spans 17 amino acids. CDR1 is MGHRA, CDR2 YSYEKL, per germline. The CDR3: CASSQVPGGSMNTEAFF. CDR3 nucleotides: TGCGCCAGCAGCCAAGTCCCAGGGGGGAGCATGAACACTGAAGCTTTCTTT.